This entry features one TCR beta chain sequence. V was cut by 6 bases and J by 0 bases, with 11 bases left in between. This CDR3 has 14 amino acids. The germline V gene encodes CDR1 ENHRY and CDR2 SYGVKD. The sample originates from a study of blood T cell repertoires in COVID-19. Sequencing was performed with immunoSEQ multiplex PCR; in TCRdb, only in-frame clones are kept and a portion is missing. The data hold about 160,000 clones, with about 81% observed a single time. Participants came from about two dozen US areas, aged about 18 to 100 years. Clinical history as reported by participants underpinned cohort assignment. The study counted Cohort 3 donors as recovered given two negative PCRs, clearance, or symptom resolution.

The chain joins TRBV10-3 to TRBJ1-1; possibly TRBD1 for D (5 bases). Sequencing used PBMCs or T cells enriched from blood (not recorded which). This clonotype originated in a man aged 50-59 years who had recovered from COVID-19. The CDR3 DNA reads as TGTGCCATCAGAAAGGACACGGTGAACACTGAAGCTTTCTTT. Its translation: CAIRKDTVNTEAFF.